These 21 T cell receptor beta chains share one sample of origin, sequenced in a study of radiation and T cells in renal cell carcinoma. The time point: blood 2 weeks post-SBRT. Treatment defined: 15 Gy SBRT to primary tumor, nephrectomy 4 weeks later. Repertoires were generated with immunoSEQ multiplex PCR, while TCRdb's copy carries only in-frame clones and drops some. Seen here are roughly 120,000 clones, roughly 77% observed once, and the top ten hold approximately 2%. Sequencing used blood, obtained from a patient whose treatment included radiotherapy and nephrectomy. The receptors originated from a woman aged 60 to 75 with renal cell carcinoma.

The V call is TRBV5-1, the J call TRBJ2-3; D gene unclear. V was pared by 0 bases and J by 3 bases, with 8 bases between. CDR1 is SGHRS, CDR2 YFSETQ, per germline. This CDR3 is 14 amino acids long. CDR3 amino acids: CASSLVPGTDTQYF. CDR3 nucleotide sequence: TGCGCCAGCAGCTTGGTTCCAGGTACAGATACGCAGTATTTT.

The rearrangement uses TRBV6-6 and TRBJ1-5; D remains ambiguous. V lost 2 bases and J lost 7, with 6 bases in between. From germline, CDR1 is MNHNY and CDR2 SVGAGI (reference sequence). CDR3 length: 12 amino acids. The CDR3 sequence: CASSYLGQPQHF. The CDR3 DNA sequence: TGTGCCAGCAGTTACCTGGGCCAGCCCCAGCATTTT.

This CDR3 reads CASSKDTDTQYF. The CDR3, as DNA: TGTGCCAGTAGTAAGGACACAGATACGCAGTATTTT. The genes are TRBV19 and TRBJ2-3; no definite D call. Germline V CDR1 and CDR2: LNHDA, SQIVND (reference sequence). V lost 4 bases, J lost 2 bases, and 4 bases lay in between. The CDR3 has 12 amino acids.

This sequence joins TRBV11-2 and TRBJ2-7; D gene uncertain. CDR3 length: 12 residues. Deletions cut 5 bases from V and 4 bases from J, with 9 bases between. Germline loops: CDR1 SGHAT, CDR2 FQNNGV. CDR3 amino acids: CASSPQGYEQYF. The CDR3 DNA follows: TGTGCCAGCAGCCCACAAGGTTACGAGCAGTACTTC.

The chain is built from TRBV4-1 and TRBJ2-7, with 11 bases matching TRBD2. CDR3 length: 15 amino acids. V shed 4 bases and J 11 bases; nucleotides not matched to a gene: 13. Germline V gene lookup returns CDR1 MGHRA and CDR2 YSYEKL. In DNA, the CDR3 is TGCGCCAGCAGCCCTAAGGGGACTAGCGGTCGATTTAAGTACTTC. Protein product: CASSPKGTSGRFKYF.

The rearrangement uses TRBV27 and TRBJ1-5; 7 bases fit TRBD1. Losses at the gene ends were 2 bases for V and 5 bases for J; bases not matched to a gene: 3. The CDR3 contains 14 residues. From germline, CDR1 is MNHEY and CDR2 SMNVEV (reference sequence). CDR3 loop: CASSLEGAHQPQHF. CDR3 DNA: TGTGCCAGCAGTTTAGAGGGGGCCCATCAGCCCCAGCATTTT.

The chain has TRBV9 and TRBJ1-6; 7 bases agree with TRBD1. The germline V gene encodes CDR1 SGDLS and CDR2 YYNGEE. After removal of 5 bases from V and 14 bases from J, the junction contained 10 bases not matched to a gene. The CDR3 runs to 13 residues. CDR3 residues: CASSFTGDEALHF. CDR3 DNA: TGTGCCAGCAGTTTTACAGGGGATGAGGCCCTCCACTTT.

DNA for the CDR3: TGTGCCAGCAGCTTGGACAGTCGGGGCACCGGGGAGCTGTTTTTT. Protein product: CASSLDSRGTGELFF. The rearrangement joins TRBV5-4 to TRBJ2-2; D is perhaps TRBD2 (5 bases). V lost 0 bases and J 4 bases, leaving 10 bases between the germline ends. The CDR3 consists of 15 residues. The germline V gene encodes CDR1 SGHNT and CDR2 YYREEE (reference sequence).

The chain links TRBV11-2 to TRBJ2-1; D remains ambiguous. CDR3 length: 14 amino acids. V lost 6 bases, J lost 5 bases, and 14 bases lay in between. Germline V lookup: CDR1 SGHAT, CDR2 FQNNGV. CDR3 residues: CASSYGPPDNEQFF. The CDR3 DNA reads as TGTGCCAGCAGTTACGGGCCGCCCGACAATGAGCAGTTCTTC.

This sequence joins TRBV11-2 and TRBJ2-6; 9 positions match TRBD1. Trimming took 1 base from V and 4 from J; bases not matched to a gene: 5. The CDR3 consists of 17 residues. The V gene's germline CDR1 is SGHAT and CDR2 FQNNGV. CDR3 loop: CASSLVGQGLGANVLTF. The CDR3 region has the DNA TGTGCCAGCAGCTTAGTGGGACAGGGCTTAGGGGCCAACGTCCTGACTTTC.

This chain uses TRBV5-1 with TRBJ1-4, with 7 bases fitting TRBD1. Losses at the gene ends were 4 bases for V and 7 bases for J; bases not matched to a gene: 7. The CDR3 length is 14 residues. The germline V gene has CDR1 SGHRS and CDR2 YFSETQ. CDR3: CASSPQGGVEKLFF. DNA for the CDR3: TGCGCCAGCAGCCCGCAGGGGGGCGTTGAAAAACTGTTTTTT.

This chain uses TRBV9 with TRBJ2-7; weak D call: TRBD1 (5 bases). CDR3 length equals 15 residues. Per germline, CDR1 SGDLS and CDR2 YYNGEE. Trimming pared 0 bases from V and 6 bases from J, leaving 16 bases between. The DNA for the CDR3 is TGTGCCAGCAGCGTAGCGTCCCGACAGACGGGCGAGCAGTACTTC. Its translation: CASSVASRQTGEQYF.

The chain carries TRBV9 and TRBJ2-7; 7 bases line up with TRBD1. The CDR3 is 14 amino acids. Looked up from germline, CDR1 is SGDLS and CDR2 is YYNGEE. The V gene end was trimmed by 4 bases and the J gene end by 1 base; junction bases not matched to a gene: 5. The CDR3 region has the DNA TGTGCCAGCAGCAGGGGGCTGGGGTCCTACGAGCAGTACTTC. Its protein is CASSRGLGSYEQYF.

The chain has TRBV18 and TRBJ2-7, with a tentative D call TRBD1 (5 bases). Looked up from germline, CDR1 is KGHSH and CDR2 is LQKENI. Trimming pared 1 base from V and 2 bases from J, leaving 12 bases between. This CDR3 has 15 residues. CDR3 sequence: CASSPRQGETYEQYF. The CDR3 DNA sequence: TGTGCCAGCTCACCACGGCAGGGTGAAACCTACGAGCAGTACTTC.

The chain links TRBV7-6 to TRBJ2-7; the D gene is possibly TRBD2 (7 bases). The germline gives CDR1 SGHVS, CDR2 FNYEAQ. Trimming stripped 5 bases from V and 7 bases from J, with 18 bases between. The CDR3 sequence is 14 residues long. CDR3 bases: TGTGCCAGCAGCCCAACGTGGGGGCGGGGGGAGCAGTACTTC. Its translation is CASSPTWGRGEQYF.

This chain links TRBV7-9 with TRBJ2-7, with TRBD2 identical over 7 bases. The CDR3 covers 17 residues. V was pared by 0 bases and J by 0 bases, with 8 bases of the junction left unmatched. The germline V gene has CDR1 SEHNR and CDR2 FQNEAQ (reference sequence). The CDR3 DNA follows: TGTGCCAGCAGCTTAGCGGGGGGAGGGAGGATCTCCTACGAGCAGTACTTC. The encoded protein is CASSLAGGGRISYEQYF.

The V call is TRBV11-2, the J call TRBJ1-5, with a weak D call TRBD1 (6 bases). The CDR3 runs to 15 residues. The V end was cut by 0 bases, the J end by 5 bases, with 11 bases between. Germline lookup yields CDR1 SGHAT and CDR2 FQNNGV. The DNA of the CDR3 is TGTGCCAGCAGCTTAGATGGGGGGCGCGATCAGCCCCAGCATTTT. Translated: CASSLDGGRDQPQHF. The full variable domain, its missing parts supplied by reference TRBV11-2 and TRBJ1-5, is EAGVAQSPRYKIIEKRQSVAFWCNPISGHATLYWYQQILGQGPKLLIQFQNNGVVDDSQLPKDRFSAERLKGVDSTLKIQPAKLEDSAVYLCASSLDGGRDQPQHFGDGTRLSIL.

The CDR3 DNA sequence: TGTGCCAGTAGTCCCGGGCAGGGCCAGGACGAGCAGTACTTC. Its translation: CASSPGQGQDEQYF. The V call is TRBV19, the J call TRBJ2-7, with a tentative D call TRBD1 (5 bases). In germline, CDR1 is LNHDA, CDR2 SQIVND (reference sequence). The CDR3 totals 14 residues. V gave up 5 bases and J gave up 5 bases, with 16 bases separating them.

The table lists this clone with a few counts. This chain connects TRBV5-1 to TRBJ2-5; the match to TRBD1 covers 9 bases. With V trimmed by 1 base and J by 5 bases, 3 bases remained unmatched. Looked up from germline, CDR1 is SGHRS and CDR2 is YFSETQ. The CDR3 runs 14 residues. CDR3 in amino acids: CASSLTGGGETQYF. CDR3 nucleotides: TGCGCCAGCAGCTTGACAGGGGGCGGGGAGACCCAGTACTTC.

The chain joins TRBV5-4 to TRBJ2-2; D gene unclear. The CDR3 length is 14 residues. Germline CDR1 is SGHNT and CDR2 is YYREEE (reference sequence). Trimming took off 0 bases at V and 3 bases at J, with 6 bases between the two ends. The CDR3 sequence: CASSLEADTGELFF. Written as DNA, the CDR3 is TGTGCCAGCAGCTTGGAAGCAGACACCGGGGAGCTGTTTTTT.

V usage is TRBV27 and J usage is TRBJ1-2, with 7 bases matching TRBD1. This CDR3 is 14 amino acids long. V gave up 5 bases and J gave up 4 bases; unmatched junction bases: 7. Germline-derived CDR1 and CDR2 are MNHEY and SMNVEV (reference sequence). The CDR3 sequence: CASSIFGDSYGYTF. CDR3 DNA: TGTGCCAGCAGTATCTTCGGGGACAGCTATGGCTACACCTTC.